Following are 5 T cell receptor beta chains from one sample sequenced in a study of Graves' ophthalmopathy and Graves' hyperthyroidism. The authors amplified TCR beta CDR3 regions, and they did so from RNA transcripts for repertoire sequencing. Second-round multiplex PCR came after a first-round RT-PCR that employed HTBI primers. TCRdb re-analysed the multiplex PCR reads in MiXCR, keeping a single row per CDR3 protein. The sample has nearly 400,000 distinct CDR3 sequences, about 17% seen once. The specimen sequenced was peripheral blood. These TCRs come from a woman between 18 and 30 years old with Graves' ophthalmopathy.

V gene TRBV15 combines with J gene TRBJ2-7; D perhaps matches TRBD1 (5 bases). Per germline, CDR1 LNHNV and CDR2 YYDKDF (reference sequence). The V end lost 4 bases, the J end lost 0 bases, and 10 bases lay between the germline ends. CDR3 size: 14 residues. CDR3 in amino acids: CATSTQTASYEQYF. The CDR3 DNA follows: TGTGCCACCAGCACCCAGACAGCCTCCTACGAGCAGTACTTC.

This clonotype was counted at least ten times. The CDR3 here is CASSYDRNTGELFF. Written as DNA, the CDR3 is TGTGCCAGCAGTTACGACAGGAACACCGGGGAGCTGTTTTTT. V and J are TRBV6-5 and TRBJ2-2; a weak D match, TRBD1 (5 bases). There are 14 residues in the CDR3. Trimming shortened V by 2 bases and J by 1 base, and 5 bases separated the two germline ends. From germline, CDR1 is MNHEY and CDR2 SVGAGI.

This clonotype occurred many times. The chain has TRBV6-2 or TRBV6-3 and TRBJ2-7; D call uncertain. V gave up 5 bases and J gave up 11 bases, with 13 bases separating them. This CDR3 contains 11 residues. The germline CDR1 and CDR2 sequences are MNHEY and SVGEGT. The CDR3 region is CASSDARLEYF. In nucleotides, the CDR3 is TGTGCCAGCAGTGACGCCCGATTGGAGTACTTC.

V is TRBV6-2 or TRBV6-3 and J is TRBJ1-2; D call uncertain. The CDR3 has 17 amino acids. Germline V lookup: CDR1 MNHEY, CDR2 SVGEGT. Deletions cut 0 bases from V and 4 bases from J, with 18 bases between. The CDR3 region has the DNA TGTGCCAGCAGTTACTCGGGTTATGCAGGACCGGCCTATGGCTACACCTTC. Translated, it gives CASSYSGYAGPAYGYTF.

There are many counts of this clonotype. The J gene is TRBJ2-7, the V gene TRBV4-3; 7 bases are a match to TRBD1. The CDR3 has 15 amino acids. Germline V CDR1 and CDR2: LGHNA, YSLEER. The trim removed 4 bases at V and 4 bases at J, leaving 10 bases unmatched. The CDR3: CASSPTWDSLYEQYF. CDR3 bases: TGCGCCAGCAGCCCTACCTGGGACAGTCTATACGAGCAGTACTTC.